This T cell receptor beta chain was sequenced during a study of blood T cell repertoires in COVID-19. Study-wide context: The United States, Italy and Spain supplied acute and convalescent COVID-19 samples.

The germline gives CDR1 KGHSH, CDR2 LQKENI. This CDR3 region has 16 residues. Deletions cut 6 bases from V and 0 bases from J, with 14 bases between. In its sample, this clone was seen once. Original processing methods: The assay estimated nucleated cells by amplifying reference gene primers. Using immunoSEQ multiplex PCR, the repertoire was profiled, and TCRdb retains in-frame clones only, with some absent. For V, J and clone size, that table is used; D and trimming come from the DNA. Among about 200,000 clones listed, approximately 84% were seen once. This TCR was recovered from a human donor with acute or convalescent COVID-19. The donor label of this sample is uncertain. The chain uses TRBV18 and TRBJ2-2; the D gene is possibly TRBD2 (6 bases). Material: peripheral blood. In DNA form, the CDR3 reads TGTGCCAGCTCGGAGAATAGCGGTTCGAACACCGGGGAGCTGTTTTTT. Translation gives CASSENSGSNTGELFF.